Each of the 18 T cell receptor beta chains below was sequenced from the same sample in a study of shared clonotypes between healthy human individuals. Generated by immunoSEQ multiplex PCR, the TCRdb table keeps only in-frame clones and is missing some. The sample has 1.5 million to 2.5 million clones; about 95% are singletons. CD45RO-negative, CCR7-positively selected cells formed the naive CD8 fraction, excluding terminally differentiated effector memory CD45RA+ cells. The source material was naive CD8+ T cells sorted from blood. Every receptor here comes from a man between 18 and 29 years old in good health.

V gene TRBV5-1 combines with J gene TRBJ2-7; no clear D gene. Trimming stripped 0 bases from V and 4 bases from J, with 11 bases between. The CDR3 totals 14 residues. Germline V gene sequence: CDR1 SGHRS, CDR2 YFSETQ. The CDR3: CASSLVVEDYEQYF. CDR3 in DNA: TGCGCCAGCAGCTTGGTGGTGGAAGATTACGAGCAGTACTTC.

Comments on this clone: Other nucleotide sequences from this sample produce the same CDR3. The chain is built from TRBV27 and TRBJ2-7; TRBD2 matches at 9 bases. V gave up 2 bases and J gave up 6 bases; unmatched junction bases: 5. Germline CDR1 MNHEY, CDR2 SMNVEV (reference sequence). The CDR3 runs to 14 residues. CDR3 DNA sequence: TGTGCCAGCAGTTTAGCGGGAGGGCCGCTCGAGCAGTACTTC. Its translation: CASSLAGGPLEQYF.

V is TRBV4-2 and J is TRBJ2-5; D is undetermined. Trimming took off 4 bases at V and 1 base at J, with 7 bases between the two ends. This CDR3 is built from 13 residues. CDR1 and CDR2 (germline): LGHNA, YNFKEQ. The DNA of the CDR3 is TGTGCCAGCAGCCCTGGGCCCCAAGAGACCCAGTACTTC. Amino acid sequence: CASSPGPQETQYF.

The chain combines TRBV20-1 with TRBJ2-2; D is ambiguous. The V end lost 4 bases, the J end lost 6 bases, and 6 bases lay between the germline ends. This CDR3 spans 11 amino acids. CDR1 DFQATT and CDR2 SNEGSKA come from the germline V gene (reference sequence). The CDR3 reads CSAKWAGELFF. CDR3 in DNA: TGCAGTGCTAAATGGGCCGGGGAGCTGTTTTTT.

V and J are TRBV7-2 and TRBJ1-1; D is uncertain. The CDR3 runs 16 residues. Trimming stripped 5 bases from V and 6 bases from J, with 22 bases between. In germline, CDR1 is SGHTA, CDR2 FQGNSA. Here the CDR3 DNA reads TGTGCCAGCAGCACCCGAGGGTGGTCCCCCTCGGCTGAAGCTTTCTTT. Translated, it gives CASSTRGWSPSAEAFF.

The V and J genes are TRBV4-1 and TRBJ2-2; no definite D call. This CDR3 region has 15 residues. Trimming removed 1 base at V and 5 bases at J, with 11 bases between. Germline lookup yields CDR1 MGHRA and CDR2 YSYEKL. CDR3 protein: CASSQGAGRTGELFF. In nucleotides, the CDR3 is TGCGCCAGCAGCCAAGGCGCAGGTCGGACCGGGGAGCTGTTTTTT.

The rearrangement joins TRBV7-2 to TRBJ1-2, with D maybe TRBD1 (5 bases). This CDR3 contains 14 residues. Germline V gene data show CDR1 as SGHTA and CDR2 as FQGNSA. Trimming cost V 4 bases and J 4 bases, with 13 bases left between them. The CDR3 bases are TGTGCCAGCAGCTCCTCGTCAGGGACCTATGGCTACACCTTC. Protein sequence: CASSSSSGTYGYTF.

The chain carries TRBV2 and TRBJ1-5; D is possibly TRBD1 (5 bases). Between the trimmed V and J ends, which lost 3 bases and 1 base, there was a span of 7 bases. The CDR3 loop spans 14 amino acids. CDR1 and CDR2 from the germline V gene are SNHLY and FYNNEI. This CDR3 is CASSDGQSNQPQHF. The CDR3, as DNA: TGTGCCAGCAGTGACGGACAAAGCAATCAGCCCCAGCATTTT.

DNA of the CDR3: TGTGCCAGCAGCCTGCAACGGACTAGCGACCACGAGCAGTACTTC. Translated: CASSLQRTSDHEQYF. The chain links TRBV7-8 to TRBJ2-7; 9 bases fit TRBD2. The germline V gene has CDR1 SGHVS and CDR2 FQNEAQ. Losses at the gene ends were 5 bases for V and 5 bases for J; bases not matched to a gene: 10. This CDR3 has 15 amino acids. Supplemented by reference TRBV7-8 and TRBJ2-7, the full variable domain reads GAGVSQSPRYKVAKRGQDVALRCDPISGHVSLFWYQQALGQGPEFLTYFQNEAQLDKSGLPSDRFFAERPEGSVSTLKIQRTQQEDSAVYLCASSLQRTSDHEQYFGPGTRLTVT.

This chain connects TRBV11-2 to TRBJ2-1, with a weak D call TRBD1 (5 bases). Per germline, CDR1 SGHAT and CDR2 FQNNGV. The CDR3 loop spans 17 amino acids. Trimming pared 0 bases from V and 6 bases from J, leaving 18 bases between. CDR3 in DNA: TGTGCCAGCAGCTTAGAAGTGGGGCCGCCATTGAGCAATGAGCAGTTCTTC. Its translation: CASSLEVGPPLSNEQFF.

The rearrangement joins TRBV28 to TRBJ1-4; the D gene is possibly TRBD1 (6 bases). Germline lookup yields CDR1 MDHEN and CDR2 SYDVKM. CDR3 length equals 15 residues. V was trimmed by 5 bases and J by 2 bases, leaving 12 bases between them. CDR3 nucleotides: TGTGCCAGCAGTACTCCTCAGGGGACTAATGAAAAACTGTTTTTT. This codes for CASSTPQGTNEKLFF. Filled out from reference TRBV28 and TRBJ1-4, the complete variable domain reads DVKVTQSSRYLVKRTGEKVFLECVQDMDHENMFWYRQDPGLGLRLIYFSYDVKMKEKGDIPEGYSVSREKKERFSLILESASTNQTSMYLCASSTPQGTNEKLFFGSGTQLSVL.

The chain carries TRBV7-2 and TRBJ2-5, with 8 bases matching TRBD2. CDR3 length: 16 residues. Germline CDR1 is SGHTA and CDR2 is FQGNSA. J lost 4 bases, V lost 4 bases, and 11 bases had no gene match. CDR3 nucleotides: TGTGCCAGCAGCTCGGGGCGGGAGGCGTTAGGAGAGACCCAGTACTTC. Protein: CASSSGREALGETQYF.

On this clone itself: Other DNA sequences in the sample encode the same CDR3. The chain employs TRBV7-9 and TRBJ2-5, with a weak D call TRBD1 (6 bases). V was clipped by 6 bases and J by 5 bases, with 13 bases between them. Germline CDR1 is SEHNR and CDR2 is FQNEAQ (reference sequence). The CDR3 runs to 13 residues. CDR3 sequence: CASSPGVGETQYF. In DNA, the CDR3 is TGTGCCAGCAGTCCAGGGGTCGGCGAGACCCAGTACTTC. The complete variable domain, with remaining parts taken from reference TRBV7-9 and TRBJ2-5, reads DTGVSQNPRHKITKRGQNVTFRCDPISEHNRLYWYRQTLGQGPEFLTYFQNEAQLEKSRLLSDRFSAERPKGSFSTLEIQRTEQGDSAMYLCASSPGVGETQYFGPGTRLLVL.

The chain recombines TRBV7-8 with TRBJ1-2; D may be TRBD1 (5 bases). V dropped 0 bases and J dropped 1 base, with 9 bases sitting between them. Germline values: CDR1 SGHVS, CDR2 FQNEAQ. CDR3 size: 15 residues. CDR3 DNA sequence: TGTGCCAGCAGCTTAGCGGGGGAGGGTAACTATGGCTACACCTTC. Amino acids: CASSLAGEGNYGYTF.

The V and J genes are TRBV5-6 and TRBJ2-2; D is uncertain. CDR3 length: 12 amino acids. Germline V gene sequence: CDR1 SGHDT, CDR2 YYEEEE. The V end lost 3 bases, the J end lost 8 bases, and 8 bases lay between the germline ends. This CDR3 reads CASSWMDGELFF. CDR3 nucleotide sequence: TGTGCCAGCAGCTGGATGGATGGGGAGCTGTTTTTT. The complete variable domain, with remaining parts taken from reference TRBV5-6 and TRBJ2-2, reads DAGVTQSPTHLIKTRGQQVTLRCSPKSGHDTVSWYQQALGQGPQFIFQYYEEEERQRGNFPDRFSGHQFPNYSSELNVNALLLGDSALYLCASSWMDGELFFGEGSRLTVL.

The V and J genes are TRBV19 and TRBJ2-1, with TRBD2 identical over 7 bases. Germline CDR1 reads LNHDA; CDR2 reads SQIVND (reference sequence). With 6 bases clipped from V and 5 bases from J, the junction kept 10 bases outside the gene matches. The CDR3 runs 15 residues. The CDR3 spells CASREAGSENNEQFF. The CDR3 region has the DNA TGTGCCAGTAGGGAAGCGGGATCCGAAAACAATGAGCAGTTCTTC.

The CDR3 region has the DNA TGTGCCACCACCCGGGCGAACACTGAAGCTTTCTTT. Protein product: CATTRANTEAFF. V and J are TRBV30 and TRBJ1-1; D not resolved. The V gene lost 8 bases and the J gene lost 1 base, with 11 bases spanning the gap. From germline, CDR1 is GTSNPN and CDR2 SVGIG (reference sequence). CDR3 length: 12 amino acids.

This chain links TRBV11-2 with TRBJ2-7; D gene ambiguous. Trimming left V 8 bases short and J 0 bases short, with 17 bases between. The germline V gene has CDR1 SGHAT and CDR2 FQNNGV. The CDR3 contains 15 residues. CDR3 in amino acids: CASRSNPSVSYEQYF. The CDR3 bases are TGTGCCAGCCGTTCAAACCCCAGCGTCTCCTACGAGCAGTACTTC. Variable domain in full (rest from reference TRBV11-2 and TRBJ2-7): EAGVAQSPRYKIIEKRQSVAFWCNPISGHATLYWYQQILGQGPKLLIQFQNNGVVDDSQLPKDRFSAERLKGVDSTLKIQPAKLEDSAVYLCASRSNPSVSYEQYFGPGTRLTVT.